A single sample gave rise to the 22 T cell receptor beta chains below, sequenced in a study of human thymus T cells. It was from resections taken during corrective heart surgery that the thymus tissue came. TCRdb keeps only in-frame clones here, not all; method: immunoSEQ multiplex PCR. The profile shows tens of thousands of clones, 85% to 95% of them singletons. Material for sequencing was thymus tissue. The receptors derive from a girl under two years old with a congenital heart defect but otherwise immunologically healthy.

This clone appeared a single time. CDR3 in DNA: TGTGCCATCAGCGTACTAGCGGGAAGGGGTGAGCAGTTCTTC. Translation: CAISVLAGRGEQFF. J is TRBJ2-1 and V is TRBV10-3, with TRBD2 matching over 10 bases. Germline lookup yields CDR1 ENHRY and CDR2 SYGVKD. Trimming removed 6 bases from V and 9 bases from J; junction bases left unmatched: 8. This CDR3 is 14 amino acids long.

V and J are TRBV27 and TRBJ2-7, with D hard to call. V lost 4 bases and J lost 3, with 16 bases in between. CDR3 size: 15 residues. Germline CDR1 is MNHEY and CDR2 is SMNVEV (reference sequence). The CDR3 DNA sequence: TGTGCCAGCAGTTGGGGTAAGGGTTTGGTCTACGAGCAGTACTTC. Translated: CASSWGKGLVYEQYF.

CDR3 amino acids: CASSQPDRLHYGYTF. In DNA, the CDR3 is TGTGCCAGCAGCCAACCCGACAGGCTTCACTATGGCTACACCTTC. This rearrangement joins TRBV4-2 to TRBJ1-2; D perhaps matches TRBD1 (6 bases). CDR1 and CDR2 (germline): LGHNA, YNFKEQ. This CDR3 spans 15 amino acids. Trimming took 2 bases from V and 3 from J, leaving 13 bases between them.

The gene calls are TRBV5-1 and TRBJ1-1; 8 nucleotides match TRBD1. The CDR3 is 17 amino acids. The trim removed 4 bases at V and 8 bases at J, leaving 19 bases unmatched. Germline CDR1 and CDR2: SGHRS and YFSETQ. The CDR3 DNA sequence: TGCGCCAGCAGCCTTGTAGTAAGACAGGGGCCGCGGAACGAAGCTTTCTTT. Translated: CASSLVVRQGPRNEAFF. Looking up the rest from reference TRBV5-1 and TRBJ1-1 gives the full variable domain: KAGVTQTPRYLIKTRGQQVTLSCSPISGHRSVSWYQQTPGQGLQFLFEYFSETQRNKGNFPGRFSGRQFSNSRSEMNVSTLELGDSALYLCASSLVVRQGPRNEAFFGQGTRLTVV.

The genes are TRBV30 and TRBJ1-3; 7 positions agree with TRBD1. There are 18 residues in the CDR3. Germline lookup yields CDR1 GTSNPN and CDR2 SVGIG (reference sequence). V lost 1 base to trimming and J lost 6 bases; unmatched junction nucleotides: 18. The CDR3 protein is CAWSARDSTSGDENTIYF. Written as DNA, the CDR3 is TGTGCCTGGAGTGCCCGGGACAGTACCTCGGGAGATGAAAACACCATATATTTT. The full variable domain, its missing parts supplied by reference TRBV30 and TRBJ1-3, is SQTIHQWPATLVQPVGSPLSLECTVEGTSNPNLYWYRQAAGRGLQLLFYSVGIGQISSEVPQNLSASRPQDRQFILSSKKLLLSDSGFYLCAWSARDSTSGDENTIYFGEGSWLTVV.

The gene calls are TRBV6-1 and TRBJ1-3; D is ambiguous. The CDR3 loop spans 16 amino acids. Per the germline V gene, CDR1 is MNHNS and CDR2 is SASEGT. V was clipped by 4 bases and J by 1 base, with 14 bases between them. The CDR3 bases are TGTGCCAGCAGTGCCGCCTGGGGTGCATCTGGAAACACCATATATTTT. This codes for CASSAAWGASGNTIYF.

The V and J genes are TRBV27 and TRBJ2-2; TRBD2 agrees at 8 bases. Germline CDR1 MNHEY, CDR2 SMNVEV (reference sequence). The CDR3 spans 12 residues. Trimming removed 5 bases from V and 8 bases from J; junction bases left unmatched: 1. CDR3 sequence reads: CASSIAGGELFF. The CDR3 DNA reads TGTGCCAGCAGTATAGCGGGAGGGGAGCTGTTTTTT.

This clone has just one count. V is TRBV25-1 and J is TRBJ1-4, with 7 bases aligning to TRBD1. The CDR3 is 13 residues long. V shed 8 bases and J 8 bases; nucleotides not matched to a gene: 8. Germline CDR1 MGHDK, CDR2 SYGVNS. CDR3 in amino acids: CASHDRDVEKLFF. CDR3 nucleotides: TGTGCCAGCCACGACAGGGACGTCGAAAAACTGTTTTTT.

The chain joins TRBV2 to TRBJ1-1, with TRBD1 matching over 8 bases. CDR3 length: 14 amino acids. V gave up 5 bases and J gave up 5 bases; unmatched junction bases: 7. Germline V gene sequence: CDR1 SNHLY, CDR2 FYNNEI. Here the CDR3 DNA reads TGTGCCAGCAGTCGTGACAGGGGCGGGACTGAAGCTTTCTTT. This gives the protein CASSRDRGGTEAFF.

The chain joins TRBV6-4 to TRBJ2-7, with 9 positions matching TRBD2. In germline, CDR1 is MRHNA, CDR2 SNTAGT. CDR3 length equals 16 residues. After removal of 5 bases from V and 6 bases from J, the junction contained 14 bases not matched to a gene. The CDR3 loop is CASSRTAGGTFGEQYF. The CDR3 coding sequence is TGTGCCAGCAGTAGGACAGCGGGAGGCACTTTCGGCGAGCAGTACTTC.

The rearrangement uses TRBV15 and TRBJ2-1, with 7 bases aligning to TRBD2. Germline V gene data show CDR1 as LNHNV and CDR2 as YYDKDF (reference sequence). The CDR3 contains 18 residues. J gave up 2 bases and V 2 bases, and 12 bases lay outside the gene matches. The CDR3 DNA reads TGTGCCACCAGCAGATTAGAAAGCGGGATGGGGGCCTACAATGAGCAGTTCTTC. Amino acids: CATSRLESGMGAYNEQFF.

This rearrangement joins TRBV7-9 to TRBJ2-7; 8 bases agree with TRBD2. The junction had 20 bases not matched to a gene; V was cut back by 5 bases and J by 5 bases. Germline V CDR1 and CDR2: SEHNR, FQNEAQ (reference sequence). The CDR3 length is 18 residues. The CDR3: CASSPRGGSGESKNEQYF. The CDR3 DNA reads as TGTGCCAGCAGCCCCCGTGGGGGTAGCGGGGAAAGCAAGAACGAGCAGTACTTC.

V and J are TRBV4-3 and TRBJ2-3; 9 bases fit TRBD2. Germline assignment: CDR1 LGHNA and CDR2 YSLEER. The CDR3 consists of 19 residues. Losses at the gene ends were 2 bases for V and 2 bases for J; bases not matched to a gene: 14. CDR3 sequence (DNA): TGCGCCAGCAGCCAAAATCCAGCGGGGGGCCGACCTCCCACAGATACGCAGTATTTT. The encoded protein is CASSQNPAGGRPPTDTQYF.

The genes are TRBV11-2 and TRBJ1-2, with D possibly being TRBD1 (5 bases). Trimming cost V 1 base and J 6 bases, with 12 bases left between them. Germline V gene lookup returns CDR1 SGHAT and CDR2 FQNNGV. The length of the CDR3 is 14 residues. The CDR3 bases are TGTGCCAGCAGCTTAGTAGGGCCAGGGAATGGCTACACCTTC. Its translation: CASSLVGPGNGYTF.

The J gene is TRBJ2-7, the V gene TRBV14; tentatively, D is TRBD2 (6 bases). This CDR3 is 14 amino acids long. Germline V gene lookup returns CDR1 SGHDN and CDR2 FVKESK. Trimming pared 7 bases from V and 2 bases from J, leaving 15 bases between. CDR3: CASTPGTSPYEQYF. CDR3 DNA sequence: TGTGCCAGCACCCCCGGGACTTCTCCCTACGAGCAGTACTTC.

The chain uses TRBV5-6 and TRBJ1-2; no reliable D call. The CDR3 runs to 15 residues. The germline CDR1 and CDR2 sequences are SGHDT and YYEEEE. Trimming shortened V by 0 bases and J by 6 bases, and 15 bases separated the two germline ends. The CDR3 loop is CASSLGWPKPNGYTF. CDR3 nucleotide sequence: TGTGCCAGCAGCTTGGGCTGGCCGAAACCCAATGGCTACACCTTC.

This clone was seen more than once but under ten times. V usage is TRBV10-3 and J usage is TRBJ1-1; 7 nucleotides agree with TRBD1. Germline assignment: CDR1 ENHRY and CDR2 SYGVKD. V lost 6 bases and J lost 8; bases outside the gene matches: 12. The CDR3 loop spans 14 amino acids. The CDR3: CAIRRTGWVGEAFF. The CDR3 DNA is TGTGCCATCAGACGGACAGGATGGGTTGGGGAAGCTTTCTTT.

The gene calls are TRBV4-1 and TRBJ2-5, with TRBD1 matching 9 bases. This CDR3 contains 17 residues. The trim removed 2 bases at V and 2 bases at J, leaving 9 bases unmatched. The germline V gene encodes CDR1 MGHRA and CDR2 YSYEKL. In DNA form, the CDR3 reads TGCGCCAGCAGCCAAAACAGGGACAGGGCGATTCAAGAGACCCAGTACTTC. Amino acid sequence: CASSQNRDRAIQETQYF.

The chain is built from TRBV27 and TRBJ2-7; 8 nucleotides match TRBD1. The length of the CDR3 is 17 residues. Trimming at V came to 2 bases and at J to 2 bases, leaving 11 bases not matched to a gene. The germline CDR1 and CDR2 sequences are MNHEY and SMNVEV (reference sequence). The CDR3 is CASSLEFPSGQAYEQYF. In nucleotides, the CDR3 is TGTGCCAGCAGTTTAGAATTCCCCTCGGGACAGGCCTACGAGCAGTACTTC.

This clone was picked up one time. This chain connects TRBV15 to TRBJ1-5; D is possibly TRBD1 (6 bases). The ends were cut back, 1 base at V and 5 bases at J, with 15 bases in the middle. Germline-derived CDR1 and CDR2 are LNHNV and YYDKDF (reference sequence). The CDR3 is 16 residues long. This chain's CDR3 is CATSRVAQGMDQPQHF. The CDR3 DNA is TGTGCCACCAGCAGAGTAGCCCAGGGGATGGATCAGCCCCAGCATTTT. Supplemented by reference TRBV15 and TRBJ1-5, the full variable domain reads DAMVIQNPRYQVTQFGKPVTLSCSQTLNHNVMYWYQQKSSQAPKLLFHYYDKDFNNEADTPDNFQSRRPNTSFCFLDIRSPGLGDTAMYLCATSRVAQGMDQPQHFGDGTRLSIL.

This chain's CDR3 is CASSLAGGRQGEKLFF. The DNA of the CDR3 is TGTGCCAGCAGCTTAGCAGGGGGACGCCAGGGAGAAAAACTGTTTTTT. The V and J genes are TRBV7-8 and TRBJ1-4, with D possibly being TRBD1 (6 bases). V was trimmed by 0 bases and J by 8 bases, leaving 16 bases between them. Germline values: CDR1 SGHVS, CDR2 FQNEAQ. The length of the CDR3 is 16 residues. Full variable domain (rest looked up from reference TRBV7-8 and TRBJ1-4): GAGVSQSPRYKVAKRGQDVALRCDPISGHVSLFWYQQALGQGPEFLTYFQNEAQLDKSGLPSDRFFAERPEGSVSTLKIQRTQQEDSAVYLCASSLAGGRQGEKLFFGSGTQLSVL.

This CDR3 reads CASSLSTGPKNIQYF. CDR3 nucleotide sequence: TGTGCCAGCAGTTTAAGTACGGGGCCCAAAAACATTCAGTACTTC. The V call is TRBV27, the J call TRBJ2-4; D tentatively fits TRBD1 or TRBD2 (5 bases each). The ends were cut back, 2 bases at V and 2 bases at J, with 10 bases in the middle. The CDR3 has 15 amino acids. CDR1 and CDR2 (germline): MNHEY, SMNVEV (reference sequence).